These 5 T cell receptor beta chains originate from one sample sequenced in a study of T cell repertoires in cytomegalovirus infection. TCRdb recomputed calls from the reads with MiXCR, one row per CDR3 protein. This table has around 530,000 distinct CDR3 sequences, more than 15% appearing once. Source material: CD8+ T cells from PBMCs. These receptors all come from a human donor in good health (CMV status not recorded). Some clones in this sample may be carry-over from other donors' samples.

This clonotype was seen a few times. This chain links TRBV2 with TRBJ2-3; 9 bases agree with TRBD2. The trim removed 7 bases at V and 6 bases at J, leaving 8 bases unmatched. The CDR3 extends over 14 amino acids. Germline-derived CDR1 and CDR2 are SNHLY and FYNNEI. The CDR3: CASIQRGAGDTQYF. The CDR3 bases are TGTGCCAGCATCCAGCGGGGGGCAGGGGATACGCAGTATTTT.

This clonotype was observed a handful of times. This CDR3 is CSARDSGDYGYTF. The CDR3 nucleotides are TGCAGTGCTAGAGATTCAGGGGACTATGGCTACACCTTC. This chain connects TRBV20-1 to TRBJ1-2; D may be TRBD1 (6 bases). CDR1 and CDR2 from the germline V gene are DFQATT and SNEGSKA (reference sequence). V lost 0 bases to trimming and J lost 3 bases, with 8 bases between them. The CDR3 length is 13 residues.

This clonotype occurred many times. V and J are TRBV6-6 and TRBJ1-1, with TRBD1 as a possible D gene (6 bases). Trimming cost V 7 bases and J 3 bases, with 12 bases left between them. The CDR3 sequence is 13 residues long. Germline CDR1 is MNHNY and CDR2 is SVGAGI (reference sequence). Written as DNA, the CDR3 is TGTGCCAGCACCGATACAGGGTACACTGAAGCTTTCTTT. Translated, it gives CASTDTGYTEAFF.

This clonotype showed up just a few times. This rearrangement joins TRBV24-1 to TRBJ1-5; perhaps TRBD1 as D (6 bases). The CDR3 is 13 amino acids. Trimming cost V 6 bases and J 4 bases, with 9 bases left between them. Germline values: CDR1 KGHDR, CDR2 SFDVKD. The CDR3 DNA sequence: TGTGCCACCAGTCCAGGGGCTAATCAGCCCCAGCATTTT. Protein sequence: CATSPGANQPQHF.

The rearrangement links TRBV13 to TRBJ2-2; no definite D call. The V gene lost 5 bases and the J gene lost 2 bases, with 12 bases spanning the gap. This CDR3 contains 15 residues. Germline V lookup: CDR1 PRHDT, CDR2 FYEKMQ (reference sequence). This chain's CDR3 is CASSLQISNTGELFF. In DNA form, the CDR3 reads TGTGCCAGCAGCCTCCAGATATCCAACACCGGGGAGCTGTTTTTT. The complete variable domain, with remaining parts taken from reference TRBV13 and TRBJ2-2, reads AAGVIQSPRHLIKEKRETATLKCYPIPRHDTVYWYQQGPGQDPQFLISFYEKMQSDKGSIPDRFSAQQFSDYHSELNMSSLELGDSALYFCASSLQISNTGELFFGEGSRLTVL.